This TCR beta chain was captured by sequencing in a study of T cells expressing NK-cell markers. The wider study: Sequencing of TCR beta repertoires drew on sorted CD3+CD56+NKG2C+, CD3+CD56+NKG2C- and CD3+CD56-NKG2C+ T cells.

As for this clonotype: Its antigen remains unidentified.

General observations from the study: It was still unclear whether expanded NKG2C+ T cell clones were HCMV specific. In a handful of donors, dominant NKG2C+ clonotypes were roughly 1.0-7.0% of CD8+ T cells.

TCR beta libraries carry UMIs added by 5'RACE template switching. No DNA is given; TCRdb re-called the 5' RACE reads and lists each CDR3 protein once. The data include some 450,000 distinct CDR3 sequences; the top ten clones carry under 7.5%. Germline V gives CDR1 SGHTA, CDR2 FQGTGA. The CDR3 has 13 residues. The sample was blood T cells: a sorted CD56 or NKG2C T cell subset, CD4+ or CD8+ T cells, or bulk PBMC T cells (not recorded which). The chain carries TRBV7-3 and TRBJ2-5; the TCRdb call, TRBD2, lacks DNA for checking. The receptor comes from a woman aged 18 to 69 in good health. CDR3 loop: CASSRTRDGTQYF. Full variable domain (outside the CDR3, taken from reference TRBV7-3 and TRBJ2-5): GAGVSQTPSNKVTEKGKYVELRCDPISGHTALYWYRQSLGQGPEFLIYFQGTGAADDSGLPNDRFFAVRPEGSVSTLKIQRTERGDSAVYLCASSRTRDGTQYFGPGTRLLVL.